This TCR beta chain is drawn from a study of blood T cell repertoires in COVID-19. Whole-study context: In each case, the material was cDNA or gDNA derived from T cells, B-cell-depleted T cells, or PBMCs.

The CDR3 is made up of 14 amino acids. Germline V lookup: CDR1 MGHDK, CDR2 SYGVNS. V lost 6 bases and J lost 0; bases outside the gene matches: 1. This clone was counted only a few times. Assay: immunoSEQ multiplex PCR; the TCRdb copy retains only in-frame clones and omits some. The sample carries 330,000 or so clones, roughly 90% recorded once. This sequence joins TRBV25-1 and TRBJ1-3, with 8 nucleotides matching TRBD1. Sequenced input: PBMCs or T cells enriched from blood (not recorded which). This receptor was obtained from a woman aged 30 to 39 who had been exposed to COVID-19. The CDR3 DNA follows: TGTGCCAGCAGCACAGGGGGCTCTGGAAACACCATATATTTT. It yields the protein CASSTGGSGNTIYF.